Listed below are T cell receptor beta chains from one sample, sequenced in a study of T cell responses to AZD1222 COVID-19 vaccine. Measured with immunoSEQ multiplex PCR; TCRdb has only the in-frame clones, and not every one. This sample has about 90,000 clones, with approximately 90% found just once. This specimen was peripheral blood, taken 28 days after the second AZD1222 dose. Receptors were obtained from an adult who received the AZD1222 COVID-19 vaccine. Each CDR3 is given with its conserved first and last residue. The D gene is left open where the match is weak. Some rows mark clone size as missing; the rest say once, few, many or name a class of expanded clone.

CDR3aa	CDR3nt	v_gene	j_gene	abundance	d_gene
CASSISETYEQYF	TGTGCCAGTAGTATCTCGGAGACCTACGAGCAGTACTTC	TRBV19	TRBJ2-7	NA	NA
CASSSDSLVKETQYF	TGTGCCAGTAGCTCGGACAGCCTAGTTAAAGAGACCCAGTACTTC	TRBV19	TRBJ2-5	NA	NA
CASSSFPQETQYF	TGTGCCAGCAGCTCTTTCCCACAAGAGACCCAGTACTTC	TRBV7-9	TRBJ2-5	NA	NA
CASSTVNVNSPLHF	TGCGCCAGCAGTACCGTTAATGTCAACTCACCCCTCCACTTT	TRBV5-1	TRBJ1-6	NA	NA
CASSSAYTEAFF	TGCGCCAGCAGCTCTGCGTACACTGAAGCTTTCTTT	TRBV5-1	TRBJ1-1	NA	NA
CSATPQEAFF	TGCAGTGCTACCCCCCAAGAAGCTTTCTTT	TRBV20-1	TRBJ1-1	NA	NA
CASSYRVRHTIYF	TGTGCCAGCAGTTACAGGGTTCGGCACACCATATATTTT	TRBV6-2/TRBV6-3	TRBJ1-3	NA	NA
CASSDQVQETQYF	TGTGCCAGCAGTGACCAGGTCCAAGAGACCCAGTACTTC	TRBV2	TRBJ2-5	NA	NA
CASSQGNSGRRSTDTQYF	TGCGCCAGCAGCCAAGGAAATAGCGGGCGCCGTAGCACAGATACGCAGTATTTT	TRBV4-3	TRBJ2-3	NA	TRBD2
CASSLRRPSNTEAFF	TGTGCCAGCAGCCTACGCAGACCTTCGAACACTGAAGCTTTCTTT	TRBV5-6	TRBJ1-1	NA	NA
CATSDRPGVKYYLCSQISGNTIYF	TGTGCCACCAGTGACAGACCGGGGGTGAAATACTACCTATGTTCCCAAATCTCTGGAAACACCATATATTTT	TRBV24-1	TRBJ1-3	NA	NA
CASSLVAGGDHEQYF	TGTGCCAGCAGTTTAGTCGCAGGGGGGGACCACGAGCAGTACTTC	TRBV27	TRBJ2-7	NA	NA
CASSQGIHRGDGYTF	TGTGCCAGCAGCCAAGGCATACACAGGGGCGATGGCTACACCTTC	TRBV3-1/TRBV3-2	TRBJ1-2	NA	TRBD1
CASSPGGGSPLHF	TGTGCCAGCAGCCCAGGAGGGGGTTCACCCCTCCACTTT	TRBV11-3	TRBJ1-6	NA	NA
CSVDFLGRRSNTEAFF	TGCAGCGTTGACTTTCTGGGCCGAAGATCTAACACTGAAGCTTTCTTT	TRBV29-1	TRBJ1-1	NA	NA
CASSIGTGVVVNSNQPQHF	TGTGCCAGTAGTATCGGAACAGGCGTGGTGGTGAATAGCAATCAGCCCCAGCATTTT	TRBV19	TRBJ1-5	NA	NA
CASSVEGNSGIDGTEAFF	TGTGCCAGCAGCGTAGAGGGCAACTCCGGCATTGATGGCACTGAAGCTTTCTTT	TRBV9	TRBJ1-1	NA	NA
CATSLTGGGLREQYF	TGTGCCACCAGTCTGACCGGGGGCGGCCTGAGGGAGCAGTACTTC	TRBV15	TRBJ2-7	NA	NA
CASTRAGQGGDEAFF	TGTGCCAGCACCCGCGCTGGACAGGGTGGCGATGAAGCTTTCTTT	TRBV28	TRBJ1-1	NA	TRBD1
CASSFLNTEAFF	TGTGCCAGCAGCTTCCTGAACACTGAAGCTTTCTTT	TRBV7-9	TRBJ1-1	NA	NA
CASSLEYGGFYEQYF	TGTGCCAGCAGCCTGGAGTACGGGGGTTTCTACGAGCAGTACTTC	TRBV7-2	TRBJ2-7	once	NA
CASSQTGVNSPLHF	TGTGCCAGCAGCCAGACAGGGGTGAATTCACCCCTCCACTTT	TRBV7-9	TRBJ1-6	NA	TRBD1
CSGDRGDEQFF	TGCAGTGGGGACAGGGGGGATGAGCAGTTCTTC	TRBV29-1	TRBJ2-1	NA	TRBD1
CASSQRGSDQPQHF	TGTGCCAGCAGCCAGAGGGGGTCTGATCAGCCCCAGCATTTT	TRBV3-1/TRBV3-2	TRBJ1-5	NA	NA
CASSTGGSYNSPLHF	TGTGCCAGCAGTACGGGCGGATCCTATAATTCACCCCTCCACTTT	TRBV28	TRBJ1-6	NA	NA
CASSFRPGLETQYF	TGTGCCAGCAGCTTCCGACCGGGACTAGAGACCCAGTACTTC	TRBV7-3	TRBJ2-5	NA	NA
CAWSAQGGPTGELFF	TGTGCCTGGTCCGCGCAGGGGGGCCCTACCGGGGAGCTGTTTTTT	TRBV30	TRBJ2-2	NA	NA
CATSRTQSLPYF	TGTGCCACCAGCAGGACACAATCTTTACCGTATTTT	TRBV15	TRBJ2-3	NA	NA
CASSLALNTEAFF	TGTGCCAGCAGCTTAGCATTGAACACTGAAGCTTTCTTT	TRBV7-3	TRBJ1-1	NA	NA
CASEGVWDYGYTF	TGTGCCAGTGAAGGGGTCTGGGACTATGGCTACACCTTC	TRBV19	TRBJ1-2	NA	NA
CASRTQGETQYF	TGTGCCAGCAGGACTCAAGGGGAGACCCAGTACTTC	TRBV5-6	TRBJ2-5	NA	NA